Below, one T cell receptor (beta chain) is given with its context. The specificity of this receptor is unknown. Base quality data are lacking; no much larger clone is found one base away. The sample is drawn from a study of breast tumors, draining lymph nodes, adjacent tissues (dated by TCRdb to between 2015 and 2016). Regarding the research as a whole: In breast cancer patients, the study compared the TCR beta repertoires of tumor, adjacent nontumor tissue and axillary lymph nodes. The study was designed to assess the relationships and possible T-cell exchange between tumor, surrounding tissue and draining lymph node repertoires in human breast cancer. The study at large found these results: Tumor and nontumor tissue repertoires were significantly more similar in luminal-like than in basal-like breast cancer. Tumors showed preferential V and J gene usage, and their T-cell repertoire diversity fell below that of lymph nodes yet above that of nontumor tissue. The data were considered consistent with the idea that most tumor T cells come from the lymph node and then expand in tumor tissue. The study presented the conclusion that tumor T cells originate in lymph nodes as consistent with a hypothesis, not as something directly demonstrated.

The axillary draining lymph nodes of breast cancer patients were the source of the lymph node samples. Data came from an Illumina HiSeq 2000. TCR beta chain libraries were generated by multiplex PCR amplification. The amplified TCR beta chain products were analyzed by high-throughput sequencing. TCRdb handled the public reads itself, with Q25 trimming in fastp and clone calling in MiXCR, and kept productive beta chains. Identical CDR3 protein sequences are pooled into one entry, listed with their most common genes and DNA. Here the sample has about 140,000 distinct CDR3 sequences; less than 35% occur a single time. Under 2.5% of the sample is taken by the ten largest. V sheds 8 bases and J sheds 1 base, leaving 13 bases between their ends. The CDR1 and CDR2 encoded by the germline V gene are SGHTA and FQGNSA. The CDR3 holds 14 amino acids from the cysteine to the phenylalanine. Just CDR3 DNA is preserved here, 42 bases in frame from base 1.

The clonotype originates from a female donor with breast cancer. Some clones in this sample may be carry-over from other donors' samples. The V and J segments used are TRBV7-2 and TRBJ2-3, with a weak D call of TRBD2 (7 bases match). The sequenced sample was axillary lymph node tissue. Here the CDR3 is given as CASLGGGGTDTQYF. The sequence in DNA is TGTGCCAGCCTGGGGGGGGGCGGCACAGATACGCAGTATTTT.